This T cell receptor beta chain comes out of a study of CD8+ T cells in alopecia areata. Whole-study findings and limits: Many expanded lesional clones stayed in scalp and blood while on tofacitinib.

Extracted RNA was reverse transcribed, and the resulting cDNA served as sequencing template. Clones were sequenced by immunoSEQ multiplex PCR, and TCRdb holds only the in-frame ones, with some missing. The table includes around 160,000 clones, around 60% detected once. Documented treatment: oral pan-JAK inhibitor, 5-10 mg twice daily. J gave up 9 bases and V 4 bases, and 13 bases lay outside the gene matches. CDR3 length equals 16 residues. Per the germline V gene, CDR1 is SGHRS and CDR2 is YFSETQ. Comment on this clone: Its antigen is unknown.

The TCR originated in a human donor with alopecia areata. The chain has TRBV5-1 and TRBJ2-1, with TRBD1 matching 10 bases. This specimen was CD4+ T cells sorted from blood, taken at week 24, from a patient treated with tofacitinib. The CDR3 here is CASSPRGGTGVGEQFF. In DNA, the CDR3 is TGCGCCAGCAGCCCCCGAGGGGGGACAGGGGTTGGTGAGCAGTTCTTC. Based on the CDR3 plus reference TRBV5-1 and TRBJ2-1, the full variable domain is KAGVTQTPRYLIKTRGQQVTLSCSPISGHRSVSWYQQTPGQGLQFLFEYFSETQRNKGNFPGRFSGRQFSNSRSEMNVSTLELGDSALYLCASSPRGGTGVGEQFFGPGTRLTVL.